Listed here are 3 T cell receptor beta chains from one sample, sequenced in a study of blood T cell repertoires in COVID-19. TCRdb's copy holds only in-frame clones and misses some; the assay was immunoSEQ multiplex PCR. The sample has 37,000 or so clones; around nine tenths are singletons. Sequencing was carried out using peripheral blood. All receptors come from a man between 65 and 85 years old with acute or convalescent COVID-19.

The chain uses TRBV7-8 and TRBJ1-3, with D hard to call. Per germline, CDR1 SGHVS and CDR2 FQNEAQ. The ends were cut back, 1 base at V and 3 bases at J, with 7 bases in the middle. The CDR3 is 14 residues long. This CDR3 is CASSLEAGGNTIYF. The CDR3 coding sequence is TGTGCCAGCAGCTTAGAAGCCGGTGGAAACACCATATATTTT. Together with reference TRBV7-8 and TRBJ1-3, the CDR3 gives the full variable domain: GAGVSQSPRYKVAKRGQDVALRCDPISGHVSLFWYQQALGQGPEFLTYFQNEAQLDKSGLPSDRFFAERPEGSVSTLKIQRTQQEDSAVYLCASSLEAGGNTIYFGEGSWLTVV.

The V call is TRBV5-1, the J call TRBJ2-7, with TRBD1 identical over 8 bases. Germline values: CDR1 SGHRS, CDR2 YFSETQ. The CDR3 spans 15 residues. With V trimmed by 0 bases and J by 6 bases, 8 bases remained unmatched. The CDR3 loop is CASSLGPTGVGEQYF. CDR3 in DNA: TGCGCCAGCAGCTTGGGACCGACAGGGGTGGGCGAGCAGTACTTC.

The chain joins TRBV23-1 to TRBJ1-5; a possible D gene is TRBD1 (5 bases). TRBV23-1 is an open reading frame whose function is uncertain. V lost 0 bases, J lost 6 bases, and 21 bases lay in between. This CDR3 is 18 amino acids long. The chain's CDR3 is CASSQSKFQGADGQPQHF. The CDR3 nucleotides are TGCGCCAGCAGTCAATCGAAGTTCCAAGGGGCTGATGGTCAGCCCCAGCATTTT.